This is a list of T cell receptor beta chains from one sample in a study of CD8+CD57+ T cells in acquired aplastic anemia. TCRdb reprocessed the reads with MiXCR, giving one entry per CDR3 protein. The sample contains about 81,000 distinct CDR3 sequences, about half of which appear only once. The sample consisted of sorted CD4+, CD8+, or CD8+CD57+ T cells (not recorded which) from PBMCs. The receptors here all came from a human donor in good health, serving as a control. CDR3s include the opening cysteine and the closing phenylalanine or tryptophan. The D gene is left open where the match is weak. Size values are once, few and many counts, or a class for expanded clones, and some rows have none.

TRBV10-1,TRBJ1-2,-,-,CASTIDRGGYTF,TGCGCCAGCACGATCGACCGGGGAGGCTACACCTTC
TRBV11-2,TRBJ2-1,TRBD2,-,CASSFDRTSGGYLGNEQFF,TGTGCCAGCAGCTTCGACCGGACTAGCGGGGGCTATCTTGGTAATGAGCAGTTCTTC
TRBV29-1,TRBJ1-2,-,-,CSVEQPLTANYGYTF,TGCAGCGTTGAACAACCGCTTACAGCTAACTATGGCTACACCTTC
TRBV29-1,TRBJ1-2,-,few,CSVEKGGDIGYGYTF,TGCAGCGTTGAAAAGGGTGGTGACATCGGCTATGGCTACACCTTC
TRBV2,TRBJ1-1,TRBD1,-,CASTPGQVQFTEAFF,TGTGCCAGCACACCGGGACAGGTTCAGTTCACTGAAGCTTTCTTT
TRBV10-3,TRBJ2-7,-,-,CAISESTGTYEQYF,TGTGCCATCAGTGAGTCGACAGGTACCTACGAGCAGTACTTC
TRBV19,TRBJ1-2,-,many,CASSIGWVELRNYGYTF,TGTGCCAGTAGTATCGGGTGGGTCGAGTTACGGAACTATGGCTACACCTTC
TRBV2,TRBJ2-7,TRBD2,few,CASTERTSGYEQYF,TGTGCCAGCACCGAACGGACTAGCGGCTACGAGCAGTACTTC
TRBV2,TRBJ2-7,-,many,CASSEVFDRTYEQYF,TGTGCCAGCAGTGAAGTTTTTGACAGAACCTACGAGCAGTACTTC
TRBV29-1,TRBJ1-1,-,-,CSVDRLREGWAEASF,TGCAGCGTTGATCGATTACGGGAAGGTTGGGCTGAAGCTTCCTTT
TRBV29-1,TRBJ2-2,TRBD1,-,CSVEGQGELFF,TGCAGCGTAGAGGGACAGGGGGAGCTGTTTTTT
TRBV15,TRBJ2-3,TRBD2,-,CATRLSGGVTDTQYF,TGTGCCACCAGGCTTAGCGGGGGGGTCACAGATACGCAGTATTTT
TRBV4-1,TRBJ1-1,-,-,CASSQEWVQGNTEAFF,TGCGCCAGCAGCCAAGAGTGGGTGCAGGGTAACACTGAAGCTTTCTTT
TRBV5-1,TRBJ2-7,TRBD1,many,CASSVTTGGAYEQYF,TGCGCCAGCAGCGTCACGACAGGGGGCGCGTACGAGCAGTACTTC
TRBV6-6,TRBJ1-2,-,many,CASEGVGGYTF,TGTGCCAGCGAAGGGGTTGGCGGCTACACCTTC
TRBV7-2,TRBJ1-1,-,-,CASSLSRAEAFF,TGTGCCAGCAGCTTAAGTAGAGCTGAAGCTTTCTTT
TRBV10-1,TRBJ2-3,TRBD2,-,CASRLAGNTDTQYF,TGCGCCAGCAGGTTAGCGGGGAACACAGATACGCAGTATTTT
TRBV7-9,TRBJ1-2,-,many,CASSLGGGYTF,TGTGCCAGCAGCTTAGGGGGGGGCTACACCTTC
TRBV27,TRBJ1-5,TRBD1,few,CASSLGQGLGQPQHF,TGTGCCAGCAGTCTGGGACAGGGGCTAGGTCAGCCCCAGCATTTT
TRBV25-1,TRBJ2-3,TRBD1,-,CASSALAGQGERKAQYF,TGTGCCAGCAGTGCCCTAGCGGGACAGGGGGAAAGAAAAGCGCAGTATTTT
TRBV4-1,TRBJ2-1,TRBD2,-,CASSQALAGGGDEQFF,TGCGCCAGCAGCCAAGCTCTAGCGGGAGGGGGGGATGAGCAGTTCTTC
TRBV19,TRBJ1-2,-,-,CASRWTEVDGYTF,TGTGCCAGTAGGTGGACAGAAGTAGATGGCTACACCTTC
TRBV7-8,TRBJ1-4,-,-,CANSNKGATNEKLFF,TGTGCCAACAGCAATAAGGGGGCAACTAATGAAAAACTGTTTTTT
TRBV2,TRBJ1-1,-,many,CASSEAQDSLGVDAFF,TGTGCCAGCAGTGAAGCGCAGGACAGCCTGGGGGTCGATGCTTTCTTT
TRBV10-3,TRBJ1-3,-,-,CAISDQIRGTLTGNTIYF,TGTGCCATCAGTGACCAGATCCGGGGGACCCTCACTGGAAACACCATATATTTT
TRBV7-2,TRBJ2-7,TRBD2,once,CASSQRGGGHEQYF,TGTGCCAGCAGCCAGAGGGGCGGGGGGCACGAGCAGTACTTC
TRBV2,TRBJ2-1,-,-,CASTGLDGPGNEQFF,TGTGCCAGCACTGGCCTTGACGGCCCGGGCAATGAGCAGTTCTTC
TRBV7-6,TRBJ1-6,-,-,CASSPSESPLHF,TGTGCCAGCAGTCCTTCCGAATCACCCCTCCACTTT
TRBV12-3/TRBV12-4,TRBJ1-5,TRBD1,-,CASSRGSAKQPQHF,TGTGCCAGCAGCAGGGGGTCGGCAAAGCAGCCCCAGCATTTT
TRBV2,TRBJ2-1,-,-,CASSLKGLEQFF,TGTGCCAGCAGTTTAAAGGGGCTTGAGCAGTTCTTC
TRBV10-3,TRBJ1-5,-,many,CAISVRRSVNSNQPQHF,TGTGCCATCAGTGTGCGAAGGTCGGTTAATAGCAATCAGCCCCAGCATTTT
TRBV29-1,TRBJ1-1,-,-,CSVRGGNTEAFF,TGCAGCGTTCGAGGGGGGAACACTGAAGCTTTCTTT
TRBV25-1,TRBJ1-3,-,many,CASSPTGFSGNTIYF,TGTGCCAGCAGCCCGACAGGTTTCTCTGGAAACACCATATATTTT
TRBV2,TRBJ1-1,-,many,CASNRDPEQGSLGAFF,TGTGCCAGCAATCGCGATCCCGAACAGGGATCGTTGGGGGCTTTCTTT
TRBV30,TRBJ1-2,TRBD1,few,CAWSVGTGALNGYTF,TGTGCCTGGAGTGTAGGGACAGGGGCTCTGAATGGCTACACCTTC
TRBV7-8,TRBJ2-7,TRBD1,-,CASSDSSGGATYEQYF,TGTGCCAGCAGTGACTCGTCAGGGGGCGCAACCTACGAGCAGTACTTC
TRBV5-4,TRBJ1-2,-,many,CASSSVGRYTF,TGTGCCAGCAGCTCCGTAGGGCGCTACACCTTC
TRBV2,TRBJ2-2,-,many,CASSDSSNTGELFF,TGTGCCAGCAGTGACAGTTCGAACACCGGGGAGCTGTTTTTT
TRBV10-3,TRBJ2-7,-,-,CAIRVRTETYEQYF,TGTGCCATCAGGGTTCGGACCGAAACCTACGAGCAGTACTTC
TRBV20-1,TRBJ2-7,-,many,CSARDLEKSSYEQYF,TGCAGTGCTAGAGATCTCGAGAAGAGCTCCTACGAGCAGTACTTC
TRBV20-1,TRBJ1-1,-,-,CSAARSTEAFF,TGCAGTGCCGCGAGGAGTACTGAAGCTTTCTTT
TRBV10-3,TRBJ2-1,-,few,CANQGAGDEQFF,TGTGCCAACCAGGGAGCAGGGGATGAGCAGTTCTTC
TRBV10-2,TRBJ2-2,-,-,CASSARETGELFF,TGCGCCAGCAGTGCCAGGGAAACCGGGGAGCTGTTTTTT
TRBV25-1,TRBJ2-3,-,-,CASKATLGSRVDTQYF,TGTGCCAGCAAGGCCACGCTGGGATCAAGGGTGGATACGCAGTATTTT
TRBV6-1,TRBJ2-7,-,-,CASGLDRDPSYEQYF,TGTGCCAGCGGTCTTGACCGGGACCCTTCCTACGAGCAGTACTTC